These T cell receptor beta chains were read from a single sample in a study of glioma-infiltrating T cells. TCRdb passed the multiplex PCR reads through MiXCR, listing each CDR3 protein once. The data hold a few hundred thousand distinct CDR3 sequences, with 41% observed a single time. The source material was glioma tissue, nonneoplastic brain tissue, or PBMCs (not recorded which). These receptors were obtained from a human donor with low-grade glioma or glioblastoma, undergoing nonglioma brain surgery, or in good health (not recorded which). Both conserved end residues are part of each CDR3. The D gene is left open where the match is weak. Not every row has a clone size; where given, it reads once, few, many or a size class.

V,D,J,size,DNA,CDR3
TRBV4-3,TRBD2,TRBJ2-1,-,TGCGCCAGCAGCCCCCTACTAGCGGGAGTTGGCAATGAGCAGTTCTTC,CASSPLLAGVGNEQFF
TRBV15,TRBD2,TRBJ2-7,few,TGTGCCACCAGCAGCGGGCGGGAGCTCTCCTACGAGCAGTACTTC,CATSSGRELSYEQYF
TRBV28,-,TRBJ1-2,many,TGTGCCAGCAATGGCCTACAGACAAGTTCTAACTATGGCTACACCTTC,CASNGLQTSSNYGYTF
TRBV5-4,-,TRBJ1-2,few,TGTGCCAGCAGCTTGGAGGTCCCTAAGGGTATAGGCTATGGCTACACCTTC,CASSLEVPKGIGYGYTF
TRBV5-4,-,TRBJ1-3,-,TGTGCCAGCAGCTCGGGGGCTGGAAAAACCATATATTTT,CASSSGAGKTIYF
TRBV10-3,-,TRBJ1-2,few,TGTGCCATCAGTCCCCAGGGCATAAACTATGGCTACACCTTC,CAISPQGINYGYTF
TRBV27,-,TRBJ1-5,many,TGTGCCAGCAGTTTATGGTACCAGGGCAATCAGCCCCAGCATTTT,CASSLWYQGNQPQHF
TRBV5-8,-,TRBJ2-7,once,TGTGCCAGCAGGATCAGGTACGAGCAGTACTTC,CASRIRYEQYF
TRBV6-5,-,TRBJ2-5,few,TGTGCCAGCAGTTACTCGATCGGCGGAGAGACCCAGTACTTC,CASSYSIGGETQYF
TRBV4-2,-,TRBJ1-2,many,TGTGCCAGCAGCCAAGGACAGCATGGCTACACCTTC,CASSQGQHGYTF
TRBV7-9,TRBD2,TRBJ2-1,many,TGTGCCAGCAGCCAAAGGGGGACTAGCGTACGGGAGCAGTTCTTC,CASSQRGTSVREQFF
TRBV12-3/TRBV12-4,TRBD1,TRBJ2-6,-,TGTGCCAGCAGTTTAGAGACAGGGCTAAGCTTCTCTGGGACCAACGTCCTGACTTTC,CASSLETGLSFSGTNVLTF
TRBV28,TRBD2,TRBJ2-1,-,TGTGCCAGCAGTTTAACTTCTAGCGGGAGTGTCGACAATGAGCAGTTCTTC,CASSLTSSGSVDNEQFF
TRBV5-4,-,TRBJ2-5,once,TGTGCCAGCAGCCCCCAGGCCAGCCGCCAAGAGACCCAGTACTTC,CASSPQASRQETQYF
TRBV19,-,TRBJ2-3,-,TGTGCCAGTAGTATATGGGGAGTGGGAACAGATACGCAGTATTTT,CASSIWGVGTDTQYF
TRBV4-3,-,TRBJ2-3,-,TGCGCCAGCAGCCTAAGGGCCGGGTCCTCCACAGATACGCAGTATTTT,CASSLRAGSSTDTQYF
TRBV7-2,TRBD1,TRBJ1-5,-,TGTGCCAGCAGCCGGACAGGGGGCCCAAGCAATCAGCCCCAGCATTTT,CASSRTGGPSNQPQHF
TRBV3-1,-,TRBJ1-2,-,TGTGCCAGCAGCCAAGAATGGCAGGGTTCCTATGGCTACACCTTC,CASSQEWQGSYGYTF
TRBV20-1,-,TRBJ1-1,many,TGCAGTGCTAAGGTGGGGGCCACTGAAGCTTTCTTT,CSAKVGATEAFF
TRBV6-1,-,TRBJ1-1,many,TGTGCCAGCACCGGGACAACGAACACTGAAGCTTTCTTT,CASTGTTNTEAFF
TRBV7-2,-,TRBJ1-6,-,TGTGCCAGCAGCTTCAGAGGGGAGATCTATAATTCACCCCTCCACTTT,CASSFRGEIYNSPLHF
TRBV20-1,-,TRBJ2-1,-,TGCAGTGCTAGAGATCGCTGGCGGAAGAGACTCTACAATGAGCAGTTCTTC,CSARDRWRKRLYNEQFF
TRBV6-1,-,TRBJ1-1,many,TGTGCCAGCAGTACAATCCAGGGGCTGAACACTGAAGCTTTCTTT,CASSTIQGLNTEAFF
TRBV27,TRBD2,TRBJ2-1,-,TGTGCCAGCAGCGGGGGGCGACTAGCGGGAGATAATGAGCAGTTCTTC,CASSGGRLAGDNEQFF
TRBV12-3/TRBV12-4,-,TRBJ2-1,-,TGTGCCAGCAGTTTAGAAGGTATATGGGGGAATGAGCAGTTCTTC,CASSLEGIWGNEQFF
TRBV6-1,TRBD2,TRBJ2-5,few,TGTGCCAGCAGTCCACCGGGACTAGCGGGAGTTGAAGAGACCCAGTACTTC,CASSPPGLAGVEETQYF
TRBV20-1,-,TRBJ2-3,-,TGCAGTCAAAGCGGGAGCACAGATACGCAGTATTTT,CSQSGSTDTQYF
TRBV20-1,-,TRBJ2-7,many,TGCAGTGCTAGAGTAGGGAGGGACAGCTCCTACGAGCAGTACTTC,CSARVGRDSSYEQYF
TRBV28,-,TRBJ1-1,few,TGTGCCAGCGACGCAGTTTCCCAGGGCAACACTGAAGCTTTCTTT,CASDAVSQGNTEAFF
TRBV3-1,-,TRBJ2-1,few,TGTGCCAGCAGCCAAGGCAGAGTCCGCAATGAGCAGTTCTTC,CASSQGRVRNEQFF
TRBV12-3/TRBV12-4,-,TRBJ2-2,-,TGTGCCAGCAGTACGAGGGACTCCACGGCCACCGGGGAGCTGTTTTTT,CASSTRDSTATGELFF
TRBV5-1,-,TRBJ1-1,-,TGCGCCAGCAGCTTGGCTTGGGGACTTAACACTGAAGCTTTCTTT,CASSLAWGLNTEAFF
TRBV12-3/TRBV12-4,TRBD2,TRBJ2-1,once,TGTGCCAGCAGTCTGCTGGGACTAGCGGCGAATGAGCAGTTCTTC,CASSLLGLAANEQFF
TRBV6-1,-,TRBJ2-1,many,TGTGCCAGCAGTCGGACTATTGTGGGTGAGCAGTTCTTC,CASSRTIVGEQFF
TRBV10-3,TRBD2,TRBJ2-1,-,TGTGCCATCAGCGGGGGGACTAGTGGCAATGAGCAGTTCTTC,CAISGGTSGNEQFF
TRBV15,-,TRBJ1-4,-,TGTGCCACCAGCAGAGGGCCGGCAACTAATGAAAAACTGTTTTTT,CATSRGPATNEKLFF
TRBV6-5,-,TRBJ1-1,many,TGTGCCAGCAGTTACTCGGCAGGGAATGAAGCTTTCTTT,CASSYSAGNEAFF
TRBV20-1,TRBD2,TRBJ2-1,-,TGCAGTGCTGTCCCCCTAGCGGGAGTTGGGAATGAGCAGTTCTTC,CSAVPLAGVGNEQFF
TRBV15,TRBD1,TRBJ2-7,-,TGTGCCGCCAGCAGAGATTACCCGGGACAGGGGTTGTCCGAGCAGTACTTC,CAASRDYPGQGLSEQYF
TRBV18,TRBD1,TRBJ1-2,-,TGTGCCAGCTCACCGCTAACGGGACAGGGCTACGGCTACACCTTC,CASSPLTGQGYGYTF
TRBV6-1,-,TRBJ2-5,many,TGTGCCAGCAAGGCGTTCGGGGGAGAGACCCAGTACTTC,CASKAFGGETQYF
TRBV14,-,TRBJ2-7,-,TGTGCCAGCGGCCAAGCTAACAGCCAGGGGATCTACGAGCAGTACTTC,CASGQANSQGIYEQYF
TRBV4-2,-,TRBJ1-2,few,TGTGCCAGCAGCCAAGATCGGGCAGGCGATGGCTACACCTTC,CASSQDRAGDGYTF
TRBV15,-,TRBJ1-2,many,TGTGCCACCAGCAGAGATGGCGCAGATAACTATGGCTACACCTTC,CATSRDGADNYGYTF
TRBV20-1,TRBD1,TRBJ2-7,many,TGCAGTGCTGACAGGGCCCACGAGCAGTACTTC,CSADRAHEQYF